This TCR beta chain was identified during a study of T cells in Graves' hyperthyroidism and ophthalmopathy. Authors of the study amplified TCR beta CDR3 regions from RNA transcripts. When the TCR CDR3 underwent first-round RT-PCR, the HTBI primer set was used. Each CDR3 protein gets one entry after TCRdb re-called the multiplex PCR reads with MiXCR. The repertoire includes about 840,000 distinct CDR3 sequences, 35% to 45% of them detected once, and about 9% sits in the top ten. Ten or more counts support this clonotype. V gave up 2 bases and J gave up 2 bases, with 4 bases separating them. This CDR3 has 13 residues. The germline gives CDR1 SGHDN, CDR2 FVKESK. Calling Graves' hyperthyroidism stable meant ophthalmopathy did not progress within 18 months. Recently diagnosed hyperthyroidism of less than 2 months' duration affected patients aged 18 to 65. Isolation of PBMCs was performed on roughly 9 ml fresh peripheral blood.

This receptor was obtained from a man aged 18 to 29 with Graves' hyperthyroidism. The V and J genes are TRBV14 and TRBJ1-3, with D unclear. The sequenced material came from blood. In nucleotides, the CDR3 is TGTGCCAGCAGCCAACTCCCTGGAAACACCATATATTTT. This translates into CASSQLPGNTIYF.